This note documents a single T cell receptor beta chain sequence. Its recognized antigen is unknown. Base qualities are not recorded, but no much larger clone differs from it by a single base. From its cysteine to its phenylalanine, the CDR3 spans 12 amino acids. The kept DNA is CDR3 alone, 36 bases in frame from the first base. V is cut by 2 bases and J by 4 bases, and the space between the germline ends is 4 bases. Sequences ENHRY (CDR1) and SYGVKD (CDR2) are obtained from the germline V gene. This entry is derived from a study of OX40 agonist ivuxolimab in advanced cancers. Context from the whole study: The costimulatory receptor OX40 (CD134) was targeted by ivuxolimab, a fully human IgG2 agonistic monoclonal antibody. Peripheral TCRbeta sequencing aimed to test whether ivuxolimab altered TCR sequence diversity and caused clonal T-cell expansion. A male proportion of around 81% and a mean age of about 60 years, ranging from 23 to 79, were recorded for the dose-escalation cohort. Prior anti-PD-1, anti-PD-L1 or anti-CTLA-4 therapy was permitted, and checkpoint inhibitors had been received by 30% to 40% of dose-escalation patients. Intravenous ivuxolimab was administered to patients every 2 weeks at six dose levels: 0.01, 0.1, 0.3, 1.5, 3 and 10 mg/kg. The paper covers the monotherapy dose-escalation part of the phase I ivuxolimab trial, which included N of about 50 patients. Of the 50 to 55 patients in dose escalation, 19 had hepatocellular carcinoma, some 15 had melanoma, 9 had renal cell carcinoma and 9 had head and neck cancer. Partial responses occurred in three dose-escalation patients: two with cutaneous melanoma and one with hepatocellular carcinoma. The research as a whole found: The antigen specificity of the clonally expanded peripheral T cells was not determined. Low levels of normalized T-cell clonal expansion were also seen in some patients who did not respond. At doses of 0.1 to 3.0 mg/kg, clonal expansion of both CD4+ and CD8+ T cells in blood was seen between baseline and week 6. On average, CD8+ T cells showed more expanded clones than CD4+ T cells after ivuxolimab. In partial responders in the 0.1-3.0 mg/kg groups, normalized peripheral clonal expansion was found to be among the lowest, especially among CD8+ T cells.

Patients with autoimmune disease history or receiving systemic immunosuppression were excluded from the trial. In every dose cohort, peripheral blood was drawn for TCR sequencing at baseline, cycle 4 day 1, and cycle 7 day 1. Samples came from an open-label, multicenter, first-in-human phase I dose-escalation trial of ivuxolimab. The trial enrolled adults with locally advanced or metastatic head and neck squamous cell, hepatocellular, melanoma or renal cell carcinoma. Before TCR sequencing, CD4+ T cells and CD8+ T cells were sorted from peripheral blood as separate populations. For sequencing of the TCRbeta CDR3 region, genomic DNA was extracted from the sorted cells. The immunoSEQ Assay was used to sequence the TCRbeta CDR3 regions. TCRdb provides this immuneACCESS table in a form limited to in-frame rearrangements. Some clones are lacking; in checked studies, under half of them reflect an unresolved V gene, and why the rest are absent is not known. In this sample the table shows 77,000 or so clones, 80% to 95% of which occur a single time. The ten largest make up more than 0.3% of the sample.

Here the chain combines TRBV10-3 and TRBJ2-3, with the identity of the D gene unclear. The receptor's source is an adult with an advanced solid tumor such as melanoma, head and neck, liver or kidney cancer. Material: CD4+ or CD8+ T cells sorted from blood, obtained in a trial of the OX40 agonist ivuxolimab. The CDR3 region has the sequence CAISEVADTQYF. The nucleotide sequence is TGTGCCATCAGTGAGGTGGCAGATACGCAGTATTTT.